This T cell receptor beta chain was sequenced for a study of cytomegalovirus exposure and HLA in healthy donors. The CDR3 length is 15 residues. Trimming shortened V by 0 bases and J by 6 bases, and 12 bases separated the two germline ends. Germline loops: CDR1 LNHNV, CDR2 YYDKDF (reference sequence). 60 Vbeta and 13 Jbeta primers were used in PCR. Assay: immunoSEQ multiplex PCR; the TCRdb copy retains only in-frame clones and omits some. This sample lists about 200,000 clones; its ten largest clones have less than 0.85%. Sequencing was done on a sample of PBMCs. This receptor was obtained from a boy younger than 18 in good health and CMV-seronegative. The genes are TRBV15 and TRBJ1-5; unclear D gene. The CDR3 sequence is CATSRDFAVVQPQHF. The CDR3 region has the DNA TGTGCCACCAGCAGAGATTTTGCGGTGGTTCAGCCCCAGCATTTT.